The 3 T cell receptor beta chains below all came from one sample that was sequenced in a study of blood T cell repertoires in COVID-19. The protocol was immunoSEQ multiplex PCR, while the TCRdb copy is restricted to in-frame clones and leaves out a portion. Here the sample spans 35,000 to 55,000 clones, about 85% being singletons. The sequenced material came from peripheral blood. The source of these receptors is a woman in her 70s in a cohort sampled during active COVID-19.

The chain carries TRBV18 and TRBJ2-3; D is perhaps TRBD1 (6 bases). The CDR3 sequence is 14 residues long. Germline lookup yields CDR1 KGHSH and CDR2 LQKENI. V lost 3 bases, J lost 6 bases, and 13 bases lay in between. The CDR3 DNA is TGTGCCAGCTCACCGCTGACTCAGGGGGATACGCAGTATTTT. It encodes CASSPLTQGDTQYF.

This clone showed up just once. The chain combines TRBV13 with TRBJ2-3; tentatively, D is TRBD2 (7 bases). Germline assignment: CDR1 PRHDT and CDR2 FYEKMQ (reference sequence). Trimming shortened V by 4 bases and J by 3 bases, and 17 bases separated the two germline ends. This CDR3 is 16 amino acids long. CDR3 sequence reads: CASSSPGAGATDTQYF. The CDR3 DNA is TGTGCCAGCAGCTCCCCGGGGGCGGGAGCTACAGATACGCAGTATTTT.

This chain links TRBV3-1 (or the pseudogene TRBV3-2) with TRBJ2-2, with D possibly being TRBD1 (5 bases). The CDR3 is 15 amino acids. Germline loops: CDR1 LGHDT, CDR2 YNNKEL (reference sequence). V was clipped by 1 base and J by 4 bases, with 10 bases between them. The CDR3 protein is CASSQGTRPTGELFF. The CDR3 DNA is TGTGCCAGCAGCCAAGGGACACGACCCACCGGGGAGCTGTTTTTT.